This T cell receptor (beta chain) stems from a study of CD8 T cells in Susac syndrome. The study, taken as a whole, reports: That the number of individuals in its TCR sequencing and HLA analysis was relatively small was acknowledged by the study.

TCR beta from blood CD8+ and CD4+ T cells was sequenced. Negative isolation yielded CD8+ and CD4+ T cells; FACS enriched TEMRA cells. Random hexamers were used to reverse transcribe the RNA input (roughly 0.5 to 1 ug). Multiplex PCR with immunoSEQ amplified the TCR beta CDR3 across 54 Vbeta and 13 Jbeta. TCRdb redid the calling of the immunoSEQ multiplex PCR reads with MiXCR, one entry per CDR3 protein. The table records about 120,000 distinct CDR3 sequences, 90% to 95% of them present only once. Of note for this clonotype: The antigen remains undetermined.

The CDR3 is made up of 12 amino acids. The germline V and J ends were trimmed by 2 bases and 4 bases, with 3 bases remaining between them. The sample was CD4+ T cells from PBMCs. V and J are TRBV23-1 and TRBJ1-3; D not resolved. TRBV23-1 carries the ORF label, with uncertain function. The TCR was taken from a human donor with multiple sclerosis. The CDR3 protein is CASSQTGNTIYF. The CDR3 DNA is TGCGCCAGCAGTCAAACAGGAAACACCATATATTTT.